The T cell receptor beta chain under discussion was sequenced for a study of shared clonotypes between healthy human individuals. About the study: Each donor had three CD4 naive, three CD4 memory, two CD8 naive and one CD8 memory plate.

Per the original data handling: Junction-only sequences without quality scores came from ImmunoSEQ, so filtering differed. The repertoire was sequenced with immunoSEQ multiplex PCR; TCRdb's copy has only in-frame clones and lacks some. V and J calls plus clone size are reproduced from that table; the DNA served to infer D and trimming. The sample yields some 1.5 million clones, under 99% seen once. Participating donors were healthy, HIV-negative adults free of recent acute infections or vaccinations. Germline V CDR1 and CDR2: SGDLS, YYNGEE. The CDR3 consists of 15 residues. V was shortened by 0 bases and J by 10 bases, with 18 bases between the two germline ends.

The chain carries TRBV9 and TRBJ2-3; D might be TRBD1 (5 bases). The TCR was taken from a man under 40 in good health. The sample consisted of naive CD4+ T cells sorted from blood. Subset in this sample: CD45RA+ positively selected. In nucleotides, the CDR3 is TGTGCCAGCAGCGTAGTCGCAGAAGGGGCATCCGCGCAGTATTTT. This translates into CASSVVAEGASAQYF.